These 15 T cell receptor beta chains were sequenced from one sample in a study of blood T cells in healthy people across ages. Using a J-beta primer mix together with a sample-barcoded 5' primer, a second PCR was run for roughly 7 to 12 cycles. TCRdb redid the calling of the 5' RACE reads with MiXCR, one entry per CDR3 protein. The table lists approximately 730,000 distinct CDR3 sequences, about 42% of them singletons. Sequencing used blood. All receptors come from a woman aged 60-75 years in good health.

The chain combines TRBV6-5 with TRBJ2-3, with 8 bases matching TRBD2. This CDR3 is 19 amino acids long. J lost 5 bases, V lost 0 bases, and 16 bases had no gene match. Germline-derived CDR1 and CDR2 are MNHEY and SVGAGI. The CDR3 DNA reads TGTGCCAGCAGTTACTCAGTTCCCTCCACGGGGGGGCCTTTAGATACGCAGTATTTT. This gives the protein CASSYSVPSTGGPLDTQYF.

The J gene is TRBJ1-1, the V gene TRBV28, with D possibly being TRBD1 (5 bases). V was shortened by 2 bases and J by 3 bases, with 19 bases between the two germline ends. Per the germline V gene, CDR1 is MDHEN and CDR2 is SYDVKM. This CDR3 has 17 residues. CDR3: CASSLKGVGDPDTEAFF. CDR3 nucleotides: TGTGCCAGCAGTTTAAAGGGTGTAGGGGACCCCGACACTGAAGCTTTCTTT.

This clonotype showed up just a few times. DNA for the CDR3: TGCGCCAGCAGCTCGGGGTCAGGCCACTACGAGCAGTACTTC. Amino acids: CASSSGSGHYEQYF. This chain uses TRBV5-1 with TRBJ2-7; D possibly corresponds to TRBD2 (5 bases). The CDR3 consists of 14 residues. Germline V gene data show CDR1 as SGHRS and CDR2 as YFSETQ. The V gene lost 3 bases and the J gene lost 3 bases, with 13 bases spanning the gap.

The chain couples TRBV28 to TRBJ2-7, with 7 bases matching TRBD1. CDR3 size: 14 residues. Germline lookup yields CDR1 MDHEN and CDR2 SYDVKM. J gave up 1 base and V 6 bases, and 6 bases lay outside the gene matches. The CDR3 here is CASRKQGKSYEQYF. Written as DNA, the CDR3 is TGTGCCAGCAGAAAACAGGGGAAGTCCTACGAGCAGTACTTC.

The table lists this clonotype with a few counts. This chain connects TRBV7-2 to TRBJ2-1, with 13 positions matching TRBD2. V gave up 7 bases and J gave up 8 bases; unmatched junction bases: 11. This CDR3 has 16 residues. Germline V gene data show CDR1 as SGHTA and CDR2 as FQGNSA. The CDR3: CASTSTSGGAIYEQFF. The DNA of the CDR3 is TGTGCCAGCACCTCCACTAGCGGGGGGGCCATTTATGAGCAGTTCTTC.

Note on this clonotype: At one end, the junction sequence differs from germline, possibly due to a read error. The V call is TRBV7-6, the J call TRBJ2-7; D is perhaps TRBD2 (6 bases). The CDR3 loop spans 13 amino acids. Germline assignment: CDR1 SGHVS and CDR2 FNYEAQ. The DNA for the CDR3 is TGTGCTAGCAGCCCGGGAGTAGCCGACGAGCAGTACTTC. Amino acids: CASSPGVADEQYF.

This clonotype has just one count. The chain carries TRBV29-1 and TRBJ2-7; D remains ambiguous. The germline V gene has CDR1 SQVTM and CDR2 ANQGSEA. V was cut by 4 bases and J by 2 bases, with 12 bases left in between. The CDR3 contains 13 residues. CDR3 sequence reads: CSVGPLDPYEQYF. The CDR3 DNA is TGCAGCGTTGGGCCCCTAGACCCCTACGAGCAGTACTTC.

This clonotype was detected ten times or more. The chain employs TRBV5-1 and TRBJ2-3; 9 nucleotides line up with TRBD2. Germline V CDR1 and CDR2: SGHRS, YFSETQ. The CDR3 contains 15 residues. V gave up 4 bases and J gave up 5 bases; unmatched junction bases: 8. The DNA of the CDR3 is TGCGCCAGCAGCGTGAGGGGACTAGCCGGAGATACGCAGTATTTT. Protein product: CASSVRGLAGDTQYF.

This clonotype occurred once. The chain recombines TRBV9 with TRBJ1-2; D is undetermined. The CDR3 loop spans 14 amino acids. The germline V gene has CDR1 SGDLS and CDR2 YYNGEE. V was pared by 0 bases and J by 4 bases, with 10 bases between. This CDR3 is CASSVDYGVYGYTF. The CDR3 coding sequence is TGTGCCAGCAGCGTAGATTATGGCGTCTATGGCTACACCTTC.

This clonotype was seen ten or more times. This chain links TRBV5-1 with TRBJ2-7; D is perhaps TRBD1 or TRBD2 (6 bases each). The CDR3 contains 14 residues. V was clipped by 6 bases and J by 2 bases, with 15 bases between them. Germline CDR1 and CDR2: SGHRS and YFSETQ. CDR3 coding DNA: TGCGCCAGCATGTGGCGGGACACACCCTACGAGCAGTACTTC. Translation gives CASMWRDTPYEQYF.

This clonotype was counted a few times. The gene calls are TRBV27 and TRBJ2-7; TRBD1 matches 9 bases. CDR1 and CDR2 from the germline V gene are MNHEY and SMNVEV (reference sequence). Germline trimming cut 3 bases from V and 3 bases from J; bases unmatched to any gene: 6. The CDR3 length is 15 residues. Written as DNA, the CDR3 is TGTGCCAGCAGTTTTGGACAGGGGCAGATCTACGAGCAGTACTTC. Translated: CASSFGQGQIYEQYF.

With regard to this clonotype: The junction does not match germline at one end; this may be a read error. The J gene is TRBJ2-5, the V gene TRBV20-1; perhaps TRBD1 as D (5 bases). Germline-derived CDR1 and CDR2 are DFQATT and SNEGSKA (reference sequence). The CDR3 is made up of 13 amino acids. CDR3 sequence: CSAKDTYQETLYF. DNA for the CDR3: TGCAGTGCTAAGGACACCTACCAAGAGACCCTGTACTTC.

Notes on this clonotype: A much bigger clone sits one base away, suggesting this may be a read error. This chain joins TRBV11-2 and TRBJ2-5, with 7 nucleotides matching TRBD2. Looked up from germline, CDR1 is SGHAT and CDR2 is FQNNGV. V was pared by 4 bases and J by 2 bases, with 4 bases of the junction left unmatched. This CDR3 is built from 14 residues. This CDR3 reads CASSSRAGQETQYF. CDR3 in DNA: TGTGCCAGCAGCTCTAGAGCGGGACAAGAGACCCAGTACTTC. Complete variable domain (other parts from reference TRBV11-2 and TRBJ2-5): EAGVAQSPRYKIIEKRQSVAFWCNPISGHATLYWYQQILGQGPKLLIQFQNNGVVDDSQLPKDRFSAERLKGVDSTLKIQPAKLEDSAVYLCASSSRAGQETQYFGPGTRLLVL.

J is TRBJ2-1 and V is TRBV20-1; 9 bases are shared with TRBD2. Germline lookup yields CDR1 DFQATT and CDR2 SNEGSKA (reference sequence). CDR3 size: 14 residues. J lost 5 bases, V lost 4 bases, and 6 bases had no gene match. In DNA form, the CDR3 reads TGCAGTGCTACCCTTAGCGGGAGAAACAATGAGCAGTTCTTC. Its translation is CSATLSGRNNEQFF.

This clonotype appeared a few times. The chain is built from TRBV7-9 and TRBJ2-6, with D unclear. The V gene's germline CDR1 is SEHNR and CDR2 FQNEAQ (reference sequence). This CDR3 contains 13 residues. In DNA form, the CDR3 reads TGTGCTAGCCAAGGAGCTGGGGCCAACGTCCTGACTTTC. Its translation: CASQGAGANVLTF.